Each of the 9 T cell receptor beta chains below was sequenced from the same sample in a study of graft-versus-host responses after intestinal transplantation. Method: immunoSEQ multiplex PCR; TCRdb's copy keeps in-frame clones and lacks some. The sample yields about 84,000 clones, approximately 90% seen once. Their antigen targets remain unknown. The source was unstimulated CD4+ T cells sorted from spleen or lymph node cells, collected before transplant. The receptors were sampled from a human donor who was the organ donor for an intestinal transplant.

The rearrangement joins TRBV28 to TRBJ2-1; the D is unclear. CDR1 and CDR2 from the germline V gene are MDHEN and SYDVKM. This CDR3 comprises 14 residues. V lost 9 bases to trimming and J lost 2 bases, with 14 bases between them. DNA of the CDR3: TGTGCCAGTGGTGAGGCCAGTACCTACAATGAGCAGTTCTTC. Protein: CASGEASTYNEQFF.

The V call is TRBV13, the J call TRBJ2-1; 10 bases match TRBD2. CDR3 length equals 16 residues. The germline V gene has CDR1 PRHDT and CDR2 FYEKMQ (reference sequence). The V gene end was trimmed by 5 bases and the J gene end by 3 bases; junction bases not matched to a gene: 7. CDR3 amino acids: CASSPLAGAYYNEQFF. As DNA, the CDR3 is TGTGCCAGCAGCCCTCTAGCGGGGGCGTACTACAATGAGCAGTTCTTC.

The rearrangement links TRBV5-5 to TRBJ1-2; the D gene is possibly TRBD1 (5 bases). CDR1 is SGHKS and CDR2 is YYEKEE in the germline V gene (reference sequence). This CDR3 comprises 14 residues. The V and J ends lost 5 bases and 4 bases respectively, with 15 bases between them. In DNA form, the CDR3 reads TGTGCCAGCAGGAGCCCCGGGGGGGGCTATGGCTACACCTTC. As protein: CASRSPGGGYGYTF. Full variable domain (remainder filled in from reference TRBV5-5 and TRBJ1-2): DAGVTQSPTHLIKTRGQQVTLRCSPISGHKSVSWYQQVLGQGPQFIFQYYEKEERGRGNFPDRFSARQFPNYSSELNVNALLLGDSALYLCASRSPGGGYGYTFGSGTRLTVV.

The chain is built from TRBV5-1 and TRBJ1-2, with 7 bases aligning to TRBD1. Germline V gives CDR1 SGHRS, CDR2 YFSETQ. The length of the CDR3 is 16 residues. The junction had 10 bases not matched to a gene; V was cut back by 4 bases and J by 1 base. The CDR3 nucleotides read TGCGCCAGCAGCGTAGCGCCGGGACAGCTTAACTATGGCTACACCTTC. This codes for CASSVAPGQLNYGYTF.

In its sample, this clone was seen once. V usage is TRBV30 and J usage is TRBJ2-1; D is perhaps TRBD2 (5 bases). CDR1 GTSNPN and CDR2 SVGIG come from the germline V gene (reference sequence). The CDR3 has 15 residues. Trimming removed 1 base from V and 5 bases from J, with 15 bases in between. The CDR3 protein is CAWSGPLGLDNEQFF. The CDR3 DNA reads TGTGCCTGGAGTGGGCCACTAGGACTGGACAATGAGCAGTTCTTC.

J is TRBJ2-6 and V is TRBV4-1, with D unresolved. Germline V gives CDR1 MGHRA, CDR2 YSYEKL. The CDR3 has 17 residues. Trimming removed 1 base at V and 0 bases at J, with 10 bases between. The CDR3 region is CASSQGRQSSGANVLTF. The CDR3 nucleotides read TGCGCCAGCAGCCAAGGGCGACAAAGCTCTGGGGCCAACGTCCTGACTTTC.

The chain recombines TRBV28 with TRBJ1-2, with 8 bases matching TRBD1. The V segment lost 3 bases and the J segment 8 bases; nucleotides outside the gene matches: 17. CDR1 and CDR2 from the germline V gene are MDHEN and SYDVKM. The CDR3 length is 17 residues. CDR3 bases: TGTGCCAGCAGTTTGGGTGCAGGGGGCGTATTTGGCTCCGGCTACACCTTC. Translation: CASSLGAGGVFGSGYTF.

As regards this clone: Within the sample, other DNA sequences also encode this same CDR3. The J gene is TRBJ1-1, the V gene TRBV7-3; D not resolved. Between the trimmed V and J ends, which lost 0 bases and 1 base, there was a span of 3 bases. Looked up from germline, CDR1 is SGHTA and CDR2 is FQGTGA. This CDR3 has 13 amino acids. CDR3 loop: CASSLTRNTEAFF. The DNA of the CDR3 is TGTGCCAGCAGCTTAACCAGGAACACTGAAGCTTTCTTT.

CDR3 amino acids: CASSKGLQGEGNTIYF. The CDR3 nucleotides are TGTGCCAGCAGCAAAGGCTTACAGGGGGAAGGAAACACCATATATTTT. This chain connects TRBV21-1 to TRBJ1-3; whether TRBD1, the table's D call, matches the DNA was not checked. TRBV21-1 is tagged as a pseudogene. The CDR3 runs to 16 residues.